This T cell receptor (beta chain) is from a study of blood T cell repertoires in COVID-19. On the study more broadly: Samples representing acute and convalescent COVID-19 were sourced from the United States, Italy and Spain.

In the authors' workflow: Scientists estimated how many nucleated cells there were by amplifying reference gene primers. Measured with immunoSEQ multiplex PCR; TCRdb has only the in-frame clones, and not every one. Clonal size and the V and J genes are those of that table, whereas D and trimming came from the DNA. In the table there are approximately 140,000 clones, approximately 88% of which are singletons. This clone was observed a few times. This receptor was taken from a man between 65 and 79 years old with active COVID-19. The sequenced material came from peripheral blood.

The CDR3 coding sequence is TGCAGCGTTGAAACCGGCAGGGGGCACGTCGGGGAGCTGTTTTTT. Translated: CSVETGRGHVGELFF. The chain combines TRBV29-1 with TRBJ2-2; 8 bases fit TRBD1. This CDR3 spans 15 amino acids. CDR1 SQVTM and CDR2 ANQGSEA come from the germline V gene. The V gene end was trimmed by 2 bases and the J gene end by 7 bases; junction bases not matched to a gene: 9.